Below, 11 T cell receptor beta chains from the same sample are listed, as sequenced in a study of glioma-infiltrating T cells. The iRepertoire nested amplicon-rescue multiplex PCR amplified TCR alpha and beta CDR3s from RNA. TCRdb re-called the multiplex PCR reads through MiXCR, storing one row per CDR3 protein. Of roughly 350,000 distinct CDR3 sequences listed, approximately 42% are singletons. Sequencing used glioma tissue, nonneoplastic brain tissue, or PBMCs (not recorded which). Source of these receptors: a human donor with low-grade glioma or glioblastoma, undergoing nonglioma brain surgery, or in good health (not recorded which).

Points on this clonotype: Relative to the germline gene, one junction end is altered; a read error may explain this. The chain joins TRBV27 to TRBJ2-7; 10 nucleotides agree with TRBD1. CDR1 is MNHEY and CDR2 is SMNVEV in the germline V gene (reference sequence). This CDR3 comprises 19 residues. CDR3 sequence reads: CASSLSSFGWDRGDNEKYF. Here the CDR3 DNA reads TGTGCCAGCAGTTTATCGAGTTTTGGATGGGACAGGGGAGACAACGAGAAGTACTTC.

Concerning this clonotype itself: A read error is possible here, since a much larger clone lies one base away. The J gene is TRBJ1-5, the V gene TRBV6-1; D gene unclear. V lost 6 bases and J lost 5, with 11 bases in between. Looked up from germline, CDR1 is MNHNS and CDR2 is SASEGT. CDR3 length: 13 amino acids. The CDR3 loop is CASSSRVYQPQHF. The CDR3, as DNA: TGTGCCAGCAGCTCCCGTGTGTATCAGCCCCAGCATTTT.

The chain employs TRBV29-1 and TRBJ2-7; tentative D call: TRBD1 (7 bases). There are 14 residues in the CDR3. V lost 6 bases, J lost 0 bases, and 15 bases lay in between. Germline lookup yields CDR1 SQVTM and CDR2 ANQGSEA. The CDR3 reads CSVGGQTSSYEQYF. The CDR3 nucleotides are TGCAGCGTGGGGGGACAGACCAGCTCCTACGAGCAGTACTTC.

This clonotype was recorded a few times. This sequence joins TRBV5-4 and TRBJ2-3, with 7 bases lining up with TRBD2. The germline CDR1 and CDR2 sequences are SGHNT and YYREEE (reference sequence). Unmatched junction bases numbered 7, after V lost 1 base and J lost 5 bases. The CDR3 has 15 residues. In DNA form, the CDR3 reads TGTGCCAGCAGCTTGCCATTCAGCGGGATAGATACGCAGTATTTT. Protein sequence: CASSLPFSGIDTQYF.

This clonotype was observed a few times. It may be a read error: a sequence one base away is much more abundant. The chain couples TRBV3-1 to TRBJ2-5; possibly TRBD2 for D (6 bases). Between the trimmed V and J ends, which lost 5 bases and 5 bases, there was a span of 18 bases. CDR3 size: 15 residues. CDR1 and CDR2 from the germline V gene are LGHDT and YNNKEL (reference sequence). CDR3 sequence: CASSSRAQGGETQYF. The CDR3 DNA follows: TGTGCCAGCAGCTCCCGGGCACAAGGAGGGGAGACCCAGTACTTC.

This clonotype has more than one count but fewer than ten. The chain links TRBV27 to TRBJ2-7; 9 positions agree with TRBD1. This CDR3 is 16 amino acids long. Germline-derived CDR1 and CDR2 are MNHEY and SMNVEV (reference sequence). J gave up 3 bases and V 5 bases, and 11 bases lay outside the gene matches. The CDR3 reads CASSNGAGTGNYEQYF. Written as DNA, the CDR3 is TGTGCCAGCAGTAATGGAGCCGGGACAGGGAACTACGAGCAGTACTTC.

The chain has TRBV11-2 and TRBJ2-3; 8 bases line up with TRBD1. In germline, CDR1 is SGHAT, CDR2 FQNNGV. The CDR3 contains 16 residues. V shed 4 bases and J 0 bases; nucleotides not matched to a gene: 6. CDR3 coding DNA: TGTGCCAGCAGCTCGTACGGACAGGGTAGCACAGATACGCAGTATTTT. It codes for CASSSYGQGSTDTQYF.

This clonotype occurred many times. The V call is TRBV6-1, the J call TRBJ2-2; D gene uncertain. The CDR3 has 12 amino acids. The V and J ends lost 5 bases and 4 bases respectively, with 5 bases between them. CDR1 MNHNS and CDR2 SASEGT come from the germline V gene. The chain's CDR3 is CASSTITGELFF. The CDR3 DNA reads TGTGCCAGCAGTACAATCACCGGGGAGCTGTTTTTT.

This clonotype was counted only a few times. The rearrangement links TRBV20-1 to TRBJ1-1, with D possibly matching TRBD1 (5 bases). Germline CDR1 is DFQATT and CDR2 is SNEGSKA (reference sequence). V dropped 3 bases and J dropped 3 bases, with 14 bases sitting between them. The CDR3 extends over 14 amino acids. The chain's CDR3 is CSARPPGVDTEAFF. The DNA of the CDR3 is TGCAGTGCTAGGCCCCCGGGGGTCGACACTGAAGCTTTCTTT.

A few counts support this clonotype. The chain uses TRBV7-3 and TRBJ2-1, with 11 bases that match TRBD2. J lost 4 bases, V lost 5 bases, and 4 bases had no gene match. From germline, CDR1 is SGHTA and CDR2 FQGTGA. This CDR3 comprises 15 residues. Here the CDR3 DNA reads TGTGCCAGCAGCATACTAGCGGGAGCTTACAATGAGCAGTTCTTC. Translation: CASSILAGAYNEQFF.

This clonotype was counted ten times or more. The J gene is TRBJ2-3, the V gene TRBV10-3; TRBD2 aligns across 8 bases. Germline loops: CDR1 ENHRY, CDR2 SYGVKD. CDR3 length: 15 amino acids. J was trimmed by 4 bases and V by 3 bases; bases with no gene match: 6. Here the CDR3 reads CAISDGTRVSDTQYF. CDR3 sequence (DNA): TGTGCCATCAGTGATGGGACTAGAGTTTCAGATACGCAGTATTTT.